The 20 T cell receptor beta chains given below trace back to one sample, sequenced in a study of T-cell memory formation after mild COVID-19. TCRdb reprocessed the 5' RACE reads with MiXCR, giving one entry per CDR3 protein. This table has about 290,000 distinct CDR3 sequences, 15% to 20% appearing once. The source material was PBMCs or a T cell subset sorted from them (not recorded which). The receptors here all came from a young man who had mild COVID-19 (a few samples of this study predate the infection). Cell type and time point are not known.

The V gene is TRBV20-1, the J gene TRBJ2-2; D is possibly TRBD1 (5 bases). Germline V CDR1 and CDR2: DFQATT, SNEGSKA (reference sequence). CDR3 size: 17 residues. V gave up 0 bases and J gave up 3 bases, with 17 bases separating them. This CDR3 is CSARDLFSGSYTGELFF. DNA for the CDR3: TGCAGTGCTAGAGATTTGTTTTCAGGGTCGTACACCGGGGAGCTGTTTTTT.

The table lists this clonotype with a count of one. The chain employs TRBV23-1 and TRBJ1-2; D uncertain. TRBV23-1 is known as an ORF, though its function is uncertain. Trimming took 5 bases from V and 4 from J, leaving 8 bases between them. This CDR3 spans 12 amino acids. For the CDR3, the DNA is TGCGCCAGCAGTATGGTTTCCTATGGCTACACCTTC. It is translated as CASSMVSYGYTF.

This clonotype was detected only a few times. This chain's CDR3 is CASSQVYGYNEQFF. CDR3 bases: TGTGCCAGCAGCCAAGTGTACGGATACAATGAGCAGTTCTTC. The rearrangement links TRBV6-1 to TRBJ2-1, with D unresolved. This CDR3 region has 14 residues. V shed 6 bases and J shed 4 bases, with 13 bases lying between them. Germline assignment: CDR1 MNHNS and CDR2 SASEGT.

This clonotype has only a few counts. The V call is TRBV7-9, the J call TRBJ1-1; 7 bases align to TRBD1. V dropped 5 bases and J dropped 4; count of bases not matched to a gene: 13. This CDR3 comprises 16 residues. Germline V lookup: CDR1 SEHNR, CDR2 FQNEAQ (reference sequence). The DNA for the CDR3 is TGTGCCAGCAGCCTACATGGACAGGTAGGAAGCACTGAAGCTTTCTTT. Translating gives CASSLHGQVGSTEAFF.

This clonotype was counted between two and nine times. The rearrangement links TRBV2 to TRBJ2-1; D might be TRBD2 (7 bases). CDR3 length equals 13 residues. Germline lookup yields CDR1 SNHLY and CDR2 FYNNEI. Trimming pared 7 bases from V and 12 bases from J, leaving 19 bases between. CDR3 sequence (DNA): TGTGCCAGCAACGGAGGGGGAGGGGATCGGCAGTTCTTC. This sequence encodes CASNGGGGDRQFF.

The table lists this clonotype with a few counts. This chain links TRBV10-3 with TRBJ1-4; no definite D call. The CDR3 runs to 14 residues. Germline CDR1 reads ENHRY; CDR2 reads SYGVKD. Trimming removed 6 bases from V and 0 bases from J, with 8 bases in between. The DNA for the CDR3 is TGTGCCATCAGAGACGGTGCAACTAATGAAAAACTGTTTTTT. This translates into CAIRDGATNEKLFF.

This clonotype was seen only once. The chain couples TRBV27 to TRBJ1-1; D ambiguous. This CDR3 has 13 amino acids. Germline V CDR1 and CDR2: MNHEY, SMNVEV (reference sequence). The germline V and J ends were trimmed by 7 bases and 4 bases, with 13 bases remaining between them. The CDR3 DNA reads as TGTGCCAGCAAGTTTTCACAGACCACTGAAGCTTTCTTT. Residues: CASKFSQTTEAFF.

This chain uses TRBV27 with TRBJ2-5; D might be TRBD1 (6 bases). The CDR3 totals 14 residues. CDR1 MNHEY and CDR2 SMNVEV come from the germline V gene (reference sequence). Trimming cost V 2 bases and J 2 bases, with 9 bases left between them. Here the CDR3 DNA reads TGTGCCAGCAGTTTACAGGGGAGACAAGAGACCCAGTACTTC. Its protein product is CASSLQGRQETQYF.

This clonotype was recorded a few times. V is TRBV7-2 and J is TRBJ2-3; 9 bases fit TRBD1. CDR1 is SGHTA and CDR2 is FQGNSA in the germline V gene. The trim removed 5 bases at V and 0 bases at J, leaving 3 bases unmatched. The CDR3 length is 15 residues. The CDR3 bases are TGTGCCAGCAGCCTAGGGACAGGGAGCACAGATACGCAGTATTTT. Amino acid sequence: CASSLGTGSTDTQYF.

This chain joins TRBV10-3 and TRBJ2-7, with D perhaps given as TRBD1 or TRBD2 (5 bases each). This CDR3 region has 14 residues. Deletions cut 6 bases from V and 2 bases from J, with 14 bases between. The germline CDR1 and CDR2 sequences are ENHRY and SYGVKD. The CDR3 sequence: CAIRTGTGTYEQYF. The DNA of the CDR3 is TGTGCCATCAGAACCGGGACGGGGACCTACGAGCAGTACTTC.

This rearrangement joins TRBV3-1 to TRBJ1-6; D perhaps matches TRBD1 (5 bases). In germline, CDR1 is LGHDT, CDR2 YNNKEL (reference sequence). The CDR3 is made up of 16 amino acids. V dropped 4 bases and J dropped 5 bases, with 15 bases sitting between them. The CDR3 nucleotides read TGTGCCAGCAGCCGAAACTGGGGCCGAGATAATTCACCCCTCCACTTT. It translates to CASSRNWGRDNSPLHF.

The rearrangement joins TRBV5-1 to TRBJ2-5, with TRBD1 matching over 9 bases. Germline V gene sequence: CDR1 SGHRS, CDR2 YFSETQ. CDR3 length: 17 amino acids. V gave up 4 bases and J gave up 3 bases; unmatched junction bases: 13. The CDR3 DNA reads TGCGCCAGCAGCCACGGGACAGGGCGGAGAGGGGAAGAGACCCAGTACTTC. It specifies CASSHGTGRRGEETQYF.

The CDR3 DNA sequence: TGTGCCAGCAGTTTTAAGGGTATACCTGGCTACACCTTC. This translates into CASSFKGIPGYTF. This rearrangement joins TRBV12-3 or TRBV12-4 to TRBJ1-2, with D unclear. The CDR3 totals 13 residues. V was shortened by 3 bases and J by 7 bases, with 12 bases between the two germline ends.

This clonotype was counted a few times. The chain recombines TRBV7-2 with TRBJ2-2; 7 bases match TRBD1. This CDR3 has 15 residues. Unmatched junction bases numbered 5, after V lost 3 bases and J lost 4 bases. The V gene's germline CDR1 is SGHTA and CDR2 FQGNSA. The CDR3 DNA reads TGTGCCAGCAGCTTCCGGACAGGCGTCACCGGGGAGCTGTTTTTT. Its protein product is CASSFRTGVTGELFF.

J is TRBJ1-2 and V is TRBV5-5, with D possibly TRBD1 on 5 matching bases. The CDR3 covers 14 residues. Per germline, CDR1 SGHKS and CDR2 YYEKEE (reference sequence). V was trimmed by 3 bases and J by 8 bases, leaving 17 bases between them. The CDR3 DNA is TGTGCCAGCAGCTCGGTCGGGGGTCGAGGCGGCTACACCTTC. Translating it yields CASSSVGGRGGYTF.

The J gene is TRBJ2-1, the V gene TRBV5-1; 10 bases line up with TRBD2. V lost 4 bases to trimming and J lost 0 bases; unmatched junction nucleotides: 4. Per germline, CDR1 SGHRS and CDR2 YFSETQ. CDR3 size: 16 residues. CDR3 coding DNA: TGCGCCAGCAGCATAGTAGCGGGGGGCTCCTACAATGAGCAGTTCTTC. It yields the protein CASSIVAGGSYNEQFF.

This clonotype was counted between two and nine times. The V gene is TRBV4-3, the J gene TRBJ1-5, with TRBD1 identical over 7 bases. V lost 1 base, J lost 6 bases, and 3 bases stayed unmatched. Germline CDR1 is LGHNA and CDR2 is YSLEER. CDR3 length equals 14 residues. The CDR3 sequence is CASSQGQGSQPQHF. The CDR3, as DNA: TGCGCCAGCAGCCAAGGACAGGGAAGTCAGCCCCAGCATTTT.

The sample holds a few counts of this clonotype. This chain connects TRBV7-6 to TRBJ1-6; 7 nucleotides align to TRBD1. Germline assignment: CDR1 SGHVS and CDR2 FNYEAQ. The trim removed 4 bases at V and 10 bases at J, leaving 7 bases unmatched. This CDR3 has 14 residues. CDR3 amino acids: CASSSAGQVSPLHF. DNA of the CDR3: TGTGCCAGCAGCTCTGCCGGACAGGTATCACCCCTCCACTTT.

To note about this clonotype: A much larger clone lies one base from this, so it may be a read error. The chain joins TRBV28 to TRBJ2-2; D possibly corresponds to TRBD1 (6 bases). Germline lookup yields CDR1 MDHEN and CDR2 SYDVKM. V was cut by 6 bases and J by 1 base, with 9 bases left in between. The CDR3 runs 14 residues. The CDR3 DNA reads TGTGCCAGCAGATCGGGACAGAACACCGGGGAGCTGTTTTTT. Protein: CASRSGQNTGELFF.

This clonotype appeared a few times. CDR3 sequence reads: CASSLAGGDQPQHF. As DNA, the CDR3 is TGCGCCAGCAGCTTGGCCGGTGGAGATCAGCCCCAGCATTTT. The chain links TRBV5-1 to TRBJ1-5, with no clear D. V shed 0 bases and J shed 5 bases, with 9 bases lying between them. The CDR3 covers 14 residues. Per germline, CDR1 SGHRS and CDR2 YFSETQ.